The 16 T cell receptor beta chains below all came from one sample that was sequenced in a study of blood T cell repertoires in COVID-19. Using immunoSEQ multiplex PCR, the repertoire was profiled, and TCRdb retains in-frame clones only, with some absent. Of 410,000 or so clones in the sample, approximately 90% are singletons; the top ten hold 1.4%. The sample taken for sequencing was peripheral blood. Receptor source: a woman in her 30s with active or convalescent COVID-19.

CDR3 region: CASSQEWAPGTVNTEAFF. The CDR3 DNA is TGCGCCAGCAGCCAAGAGTGGGCCCCCGGGACAGTGAACACTGAAGCTTTCTTT. The chain employs TRBV4-1 and TRBJ1-1; 7 bases line up with TRBD1. The J segment lost 0 bases and the V segment lost 0 bases, leaving 10 bases of the junction unmatched. In germline, CDR1 is MGHRA, CDR2 YSYEKL. The CDR3 sequence is 18 residues long.

This CDR3 reads CASSAEMEQFF. CDR3 sequence (DNA): TGTGCCAGCAGCGCAGAAATGGAGCAGTTCTTC. The rearrangement uses TRBV9 and TRBJ2-1; D is uncertain. V lost 3 bases and J lost 10, with 8 bases in between. This CDR3 is 11 amino acids long. Germline-derived CDR1 and CDR2 are SGDLS and YYNGEE.

The chain has TRBV5-1 and TRBJ2-7; 9 positions agree with TRBD1. This CDR3 has 15 residues. J was trimmed by 4 bases and V by 3 bases; bases with no gene match: 8. Germline values: CDR1 SGHRS, CDR2 YFSETQ. In DNA form, the CDR3 reads TGCGCCAGCAGCTCGACCGGGACAGGGACGTACGAGCAGTACTTC. This codes for CASSSTGTGTYEQYF.

Comment on this clone: In the same sample, other DNA sequences code for this CDR3. The rearrangement links TRBV5-1 to TRBJ2-3; 11 bases line up with TRBD2. From germline, CDR1 is SGHRS and CDR2 YFSETQ. This CDR3 is built from 16 residues. The J segment lost 3 bases and the V segment lost 0 bases, leaving 3 bases of the junction unmatched. The CDR3 DNA reads TGCGCCAGCAGCTTGGGTTTAGCGGGGGGGACAGATACGCAGTATTTT. It is translated as CASSLGLAGGTDTQYF.

This clone was found a few times. The chain uses TRBV27 and TRBJ1-5, with D tentatively TRBD1 (5 bases). Deletions cut 8 bases from V and 7 bases from J, with 18 bases between. CDR1 and CDR2 from the germline V gene are MNHEY and SMNVEV (reference sequence). The CDR3 covers 14 residues. CDR3 residues: CASGAGQARQPQHF. The CDR3 region has the DNA TGTGCCAGCGGCGCGGGGCAGGCCAGGCAGCCCCAGCATTTT.

The count of this clone is one. The genes are TRBV6-6 and TRBJ2-5; D is ambiguous. The CDR3 runs 12 residues. Germline CDR1 reads MNHNY; CDR2 reads SVGAGI (reference sequence). V gave up 2 bases and J gave up 5 bases, with 6 bases separating them. CDR3 region: CASSYSAETQYF. The CDR3 nucleotides are TGTGCCAGCAGTTACAGCGCCGAGACCCAGTACTTC.

The V call is TRBV7-9, the J call TRBJ2-1; 13 bases are shared with TRBD2. The CDR3 runs 17 residues. With V trimmed by 5 bases and J by 9 bases, 13 bases remained unmatched. Germline V gene lookup returns CDR1 SEHNR and CDR2 FQNEAQ (reference sequence). CDR3 residues: CASSTTPGTSGIIEQFF. The CDR3 DNA sequence: TGTGCCAGCAGCACAACCCCCGGGACTAGCGGGATTATTGAGCAGTTCTTC.

The chain links TRBV7-2 to TRBJ2-3, with D perhaps TRBD2 (7 bases). This CDR3 has 17 residues. Deletions cut 1 base from V and 0 bases from J, with 14 bases between. Per the germline V gene, CDR1 is SGHTA and CDR2 is FQGNSA. The CDR3 coding sequence is TGTGCCAGCAGCTTAGATGTGGGGGGGCCTAGCACAGATACGCAGTATTTT. It translates to CASSLDVGGPSTDTQYF.

The chain is built from TRBV6-5 and TRBJ2-2; D possibly corresponds to TRBD1 (6 bases). Germline CDR1 MNHEY, CDR2 SVGAGI. With 7 bases removed from V and 6 bases from J, the gap between germline ends came to 9 bases. The CDR3 is 12 amino acids. This chain's CDR3 is CASTQGPGELFF. The DNA of the CDR3 is TGTGCCAGCACACAGGGACCCGGGGAGCTGTTTTTT.

This chain links TRBV2 with TRBJ1-2; the D is unclear. The germline V and J ends were trimmed by 8 bases and 6 bases, with 13 bases remaining between them. CDR1 SNHLY and CDR2 FYNNEI come from the germline V gene. This CDR3 contains 12 residues. CDR3 DNA: TGTGCCAGCGGCGGGATCAGTGATGGCTACACCTTC. The encoded protein is CASGGISDGYTF. Filled out from reference TRBV2 and TRBJ1-2, the complete variable domain reads EPEVTQTPSHQVTQMGQEVILRCVPISNHLYFYWYRQILGQKVEFLVSFYNNEISEKSEIFDDQFSVERPDGSNFTLKIRSTKLEDSAMYFCASGGISDGYTFGSGTRLTVV.

The rearrangement links TRBV2 to TRBJ2-3; D is uncertain. The CDR3 consists of 14 residues. Trimming removed 5 bases from V and 1 base from J, with 10 bases in between. Per the germline V gene, CDR1 is SNHLY and CDR2 is FYNNEI. CDR3: CASSYRVRTDTQYF. In nucleotides, the CDR3 is TGTGCCAGCAGTTACCGGGTCCGCACAGATACGCAGTATTTT.

The V gene is TRBV18, the J gene TRBJ1-3; a possible D gene is TRBD1 (5 bases). Per the germline V gene, CDR1 is KGHSH and CDR2 is LQKENI. Trimming removed 0 bases from V and 4 bases from J, with 10 bases in between. CDR3 length: 15 amino acids. The CDR3 region is CASSPPGAQGNTIYF. CDR3 coding DNA: TGTGCCAGCTCACCACCAGGGGCGCAGGGAAACACCATATATTTT.

This chain links TRBV9 with TRBJ2-7, with 8 positions matching TRBD1. The CDR3 totals 15 residues. Trimming at V came to 4 bases and at J to 7 bases, leaving 13 bases not matched to a gene. Germline V lookup: CDR1 SGDLS, CDR2 YYNGEE. CDR3: CASSPRTGILGEQYF. Here the CDR3 DNA reads TGTGCCAGCAGCCCTCGGACAGGGATCCTCGGAGAGCAGTACTTC.

This rearrangement joins TRBV6-5 to TRBJ1-5, with D perhaps matching TRBD1 (6 bases). Deletions cut 7 bases from V and 6 bases from J, with 16 bases between. Germline V gene lookup returns CDR1 MNHEY and CDR2 SVGAGI. This CDR3 is 14 amino acids long. The CDR3: CASTPDSPTQPQHF. CDR3 sequence (DNA): TGTGCCAGCACTCCGGACAGTCCTACTCAGCCCCAGCATTTT.

The J gene is TRBJ1-6, the V gene TRBV2; D perhaps matches TRBD1 (5 bases). The length of the CDR3 is 15 residues. Trimming shortened V by 2 bases and J by 9 bases, and 14 bases separated the two germline ends. Germline loops: CDR1 SNHLY, CDR2 FYNNEI. CDR3 sequence reads: CASSELPGSGSPLHF. As DNA, the CDR3 is TGTGCCAGCAGTGAACTTCCAGGGTCTGGTTCACCCCTCCACTTT.

The V call is TRBV3-1 (or the pseudogene TRBV3-2), the J call TRBJ1-6; 7 bases line up with TRBD1. V lost 6 bases and J lost 8; bases outside the gene matches: 10. CDR1 is LGHDT, CDR2 YNNKEL, per germline (reference sequence). The CDR3 is 15 amino acids. CDR3 DNA: TGTGCCAGCAGAGGGACAGCCGGGGTTTATTCACCCCTCCACTTT. Amino acids: CASRGTAGVYSPLHF.